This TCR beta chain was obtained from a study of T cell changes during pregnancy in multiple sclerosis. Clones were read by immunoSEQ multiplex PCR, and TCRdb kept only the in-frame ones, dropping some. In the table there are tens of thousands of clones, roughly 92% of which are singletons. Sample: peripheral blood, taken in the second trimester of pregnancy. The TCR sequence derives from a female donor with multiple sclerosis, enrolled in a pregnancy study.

CDR3 DNA sequence: TGTGCCAGTAGTATAGTGGCTAGTCACACAGATACGCAGTATTTT. Protein product: CASSIVASHTDTQYF. This sequence joins TRBV19 and TRBJ2-3; unclear D gene. Per germline, CDR1 LNHDA and CDR2 SQIVND (reference sequence). Trimming took off 1 base at V and 2 bases at J, with 10 bases between the two ends. This CDR3 region has 15 residues.